A single sample gave rise to the 13 T cell receptor beta chains below, sequenced in a study of CD8 T cells in ankylosing spondylitis. TCRdb recomputed calls from the 5' RACE reads with MiXCR, one row per CDR3 protein. The profile shows about 360,000 distinct CDR3 sequences, approximately 14% of them singletons. The sample consisted of blood, either unsorted or a sorted T cell fraction (not recorded which). The receptors were gathered from a male donor with ankylosing spondylitis or in good health (not recorded which).

This clonotype was recorded a few times. V is TRBV5-1 and J is TRBJ1-2; D might be TRBD1 (5 bases). Germline V gene data show CDR1 as SGHRS and CDR2 as YFSETQ. The CDR3 consists of 14 residues. With 0 bases removed from V and 5 bases from J, the gap between germline ends came to 11 bases. For the CDR3, the DNA is TGCGCCAGCAGCTTGGATCAGGGCCGTTATGGCTACACCTTC. Translating gives CASSLDQGRYGYTF.

The chain is built from TRBV5-1 and TRBJ2-7; 12 nucleotides match TRBD1. This CDR3 region has 15 residues. Trimming took 4 bases from V and 3 from J; bases not matched to a gene: 5. The V gene's germline CDR1 is SGHRS and CDR2 YFSETQ. The CDR3 protein is CASSPGQGAFYEQYF. CDR3 sequence (DNA): TGCGCCAGCAGCCCGGGACAGGGGGCATTCTACGAGCAGTACTTC.

This clonotype was counted only a few times. The chain employs TRBV5-1 and TRBJ1-5; D gene unclear. The CDR3 covers 16 residues. The V gene's germline CDR1 is SGHRS and CDR2 YFSETQ. V dropped 4 bases and J dropped 1 base, with 15 bases sitting between them. The CDR3 coding sequence is TGCGCCAGCAGCCCGGACCCTAATCGCAGCAATCAGCCCCAGCATTTT. Protein sequence: CASSPDPNRSNQPQHF.

The chain has TRBV29-1 and TRBJ1-4, with a possible D match to TRBD1 (6 bases). The CDR3 spans 15 residues. The germline V gene has CDR1 SQVTM and CDR2 ANQGSEA. The V end was cut by 0 bases, the J end by 5 bases, with 13 bases between. This CDR3 reads CSVEDGRTENEKLFF. The DNA for the CDR3 is TGCAGCGTTGAAGATGGAAGGACAGAGAATGAAAAACTGTTTTTT. Supplemented by reference TRBV29-1 and TRBJ1-4, the full variable domain reads SAVISQKPSRDICQRGTSLTIQCQVDSQVTMMFWYRQQPGQSLTLIATANQGSEATYESGFVIDKFPISRPNLTFSTLTVSNMSPEDSSIYLCSVEDGRTENEKLFFGSGTQLSVL.

This clonotype was picked up a small number of times. The genes are TRBV12-3 or TRBV12-4 and TRBJ2-7, with D perhaps matching TRBD2 (7 bases). The CDR3 spans 16 residues. V was cut by 5 bases and J by 4 bases, with 21 bases left in between. The CDR3 loop is CASSPPGTGGLYEQYF. The CDR3 region has the DNA TGTGCCAGCAGTCCCCCAGGCACGGGGGGCCTATACGAGCAGTACTTC.

This chain joins TRBV9 and TRBJ2-3; 9 positions match TRBD2. The germline V gene encodes CDR1 SGDLS and CDR2 YYNGEE. J lost 5 bases, V lost 5 bases, and 6 bases had no gene match. This CDR3 contains 14 residues. CDR3 residues: CASRRGGMEDTQYF. DNA for the CDR3: TGTGCCAGCAGGCGGGGGGGCATGGAAGATACGCAGTATTTT.

The chain recombines TRBV10-3 with TRBJ1-2; 10 bases line up with TRBD1. This CDR3 has 17 residues. V lost 3 bases to trimming and J lost 8 bases; unmatched junction nucleotides: 15. The V gene's germline CDR1 is ENHRY and CDR2 SYGVKD. The CDR3 reads CAISETGDRGAFRGYTF. In DNA form, the CDR3 reads TGTGCCATCAGTGAAACGGGGGACAGGGGAGCATTCAGGGGCTACACCTTC.

The J gene is TRBJ2-4, the V gene TRBV12-3 or TRBV12-4; D ambiguous. Trimming took off 8 bases at V and 10 bases at J, with 15 bases between the two ends. This CDR3 comprises 12 residues. Written as DNA, the CDR3 is TGTGCCAGCTCCTGGGTGCCGCGAATTCAGTACTTC. Protein sequence: CASSWVPRIQYF.

This clonotype was found a few times. At one end the junction does not follow the germline gene, possibly because of a read error. The chain combines TRBV6-1 with TRBJ1-5; tentative D call: TRBD1 (6 bases). Germline CDR1 and CDR2: MNHNS and SASEGT. This CDR3 is built from 16 residues. The CDR3 loop is CASREGGVAGNQPQHF. The CDR3 region has the DNA TGTGCCAGCAGGGAAGGGGGGGTCGCTGGCAATCAGCCCCAGCATTTT.

This clonotype showed up many times. The chain is built from TRBV5-1 and TRBJ2-5, with D perhaps given as TRBD1 or TRBD2 (5 bases each). The germline V gene encodes CDR1 SGHRS and CDR2 YFSETQ. The CDR3 covers 13 residues. V gave up 4 bases and J gave up 5 bases, with 12 bases separating them. The CDR3 DNA is TGCGCCAGCAGCCCAATGGGGACGGAGACCCAGTACTTC. Encoded protein: CASSPMGTETQYF.

This clonotype was observed a handful of times. The gene calls are TRBV5-1 and TRBJ2-7; D is undetermined. CDR1 is SGHRS, CDR2 YFSETQ, per germline. This CDR3 region has 16 residues. The ends were cut back, 6 bases at V and 6 bases at J, with 25 bases in the middle. CDR3 nucleotide sequence: TGCGCCAGCACACCTTCGTTCTCAACTTTGCTCCGCGAGCAGTACTTC. This gives the protein CASTPSFSTLLREQYF. Combining the CDR3 with reference TRBV5-1 and TRBJ2-7 gives the whole variable domain KAGVTQTPRYLIKTRGQQVTLSCSPISGHRSVSWYQQTPGQGLQFLFEYFSETQRNKGNFPGRFSGRQFSNSRSEMNVSTLELGDSALYLCASTPSFSTLLREQYFGPGTRLTVT.

J is TRBJ2-3 and V is TRBV3-1; TRBD2 matches at 8 bases. Germline V CDR1 and CDR2: LGHDT, YNNKEL (reference sequence). The ends lost 2 bases at V and 0 bases at J; junction bases unmatched: 1. This CDR3 has 15 amino acids. CDR3 nucleotides: TGTGCCAGCAGCCAAACTAGCGGAAGCACAGATACGCAGTATTTT. It codes for CASSQTSGSTDTQYF.

This clonotype came up a few times. The genes are TRBV19 and TRBJ2-7, with TRBD1 matching 9 bases. With 3 bases clipped from V and 3 bases from J, the junction kept 6 bases outside the gene matches. Germline assignment: CDR1 LNHDA and CDR2 SQIVND (reference sequence). CDR3 length: 15 residues. As DNA, the CDR3 is TGTGCCAGTAGTATCTTGGGACAGGGCTACTACGAGCAGTACTTC. It encodes CASSILGQGYYEQYF.